This TCR beta chain was retrieved from a study of tumor and adjacent non-tumor tissue in lung cancer. Study information: On average, productive TCRbeta reads reached about 4.17 million per sample.

No cell sorting was done before RNA was extracted from the tissue. As for this clonotype: The junction does not match germline at one end; this may be a read error.

Three rounds of nested PCR, following a modified ARM-PCR protocol, produced the TCRbeta library. TCRdb reprocessed the multiplex PCR reads with MiXCR, giving one entry per CDR3 protein. This table has 65,000 to 90,000 distinct CDR3 sequences, approximately 79% appearing once. The sequence came from a woman between 45 and 65 years old with non-small cell lung cancer. Sequencing used lung tumor tissue.

The CDR3 here is CANSERDKGAEAFF. CDR3 nucleotides: TGTGCCAACAGCGAGAGGGACAAGGGAGCTGAAGCTTTCTTT. The chain links TRBV5-5 to TRBJ1-1; a weak D match, TRBD1 (6 bases). This CDR3 region has 14 residues. Germline CDR1 is SGHKS and CDR2 is YYEKEE (reference sequence).